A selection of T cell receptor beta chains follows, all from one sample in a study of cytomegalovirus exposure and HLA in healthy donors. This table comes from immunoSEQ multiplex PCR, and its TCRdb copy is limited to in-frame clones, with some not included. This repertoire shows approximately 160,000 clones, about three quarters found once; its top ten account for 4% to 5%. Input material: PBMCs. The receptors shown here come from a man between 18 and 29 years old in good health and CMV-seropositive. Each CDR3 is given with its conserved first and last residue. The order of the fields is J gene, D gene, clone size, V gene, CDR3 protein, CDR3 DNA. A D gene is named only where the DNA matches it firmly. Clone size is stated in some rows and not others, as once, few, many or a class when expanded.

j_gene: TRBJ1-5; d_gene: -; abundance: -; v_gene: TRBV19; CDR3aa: CASSIGRGKQPQHF; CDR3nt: TGTGCCAGTAGTATAGGTAGGGGTAAGCAGCCCCAGCATTTT
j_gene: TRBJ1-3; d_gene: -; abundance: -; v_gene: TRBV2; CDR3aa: CASTPTSRNTIYF; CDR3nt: TGTGCCAGCACCCCAACGAGTCGAAACACCATATATTTT
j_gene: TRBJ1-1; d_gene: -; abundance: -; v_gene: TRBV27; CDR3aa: CASSPFRDTTNTEAFF; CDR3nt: TGTGCCAGCAGTCCCTTCCGGGACACGACGAACACTGAAGCTTTCTTT
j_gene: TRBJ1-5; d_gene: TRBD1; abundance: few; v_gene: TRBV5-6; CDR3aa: CASRLGQGAVQPQHF; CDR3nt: TGTGCCAGCAGACTTGGACAGGGGGCTGTTCAGCCCCAGCATTTT
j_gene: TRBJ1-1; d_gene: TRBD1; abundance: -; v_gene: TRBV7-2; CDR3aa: CASSTGGGPEAFF; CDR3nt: TGTGCCAGCAGCACAGGGGGCGGCCCTGAAGCTTTCTTT
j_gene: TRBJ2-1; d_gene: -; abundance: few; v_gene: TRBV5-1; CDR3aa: CASSLEQPSSYNEQFF; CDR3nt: TGCGCCAGCAGCTTGGAACAACCTAGCTCCTACAATGAGCAGTTCTTC
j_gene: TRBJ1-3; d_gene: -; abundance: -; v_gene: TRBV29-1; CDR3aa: CSVEAPVCRRCWHTIYF; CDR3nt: TGCAGCGTGGAAGCCCCCGTCTGTCGGCGGTGTTGGCACACCATATATTTT
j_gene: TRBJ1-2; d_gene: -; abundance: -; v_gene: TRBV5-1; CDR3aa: CASSLEEWDYGYTF; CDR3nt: TGCGCCAGCAGCTTGGAGGAGTGGGACTATGGCTACACCTTC
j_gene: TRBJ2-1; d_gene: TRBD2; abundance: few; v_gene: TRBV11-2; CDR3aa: CASSRSSGHTNEQFF; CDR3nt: TGTGCCAGCAGCCGCTCTAGCGGGCACACAAATGAGCAGTTCTTC
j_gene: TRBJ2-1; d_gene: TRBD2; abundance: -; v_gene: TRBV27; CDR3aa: CASSLPSGSGYNEQFF; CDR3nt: TGTGCCAGCAGTTTACCTAGCGGGAGTGGGTACAATGAGCAGTTCTTC
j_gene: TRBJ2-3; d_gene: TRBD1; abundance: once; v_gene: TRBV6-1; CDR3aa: CASSRGGQGSDTQYF; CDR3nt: TGTGCCAGCAGTCGAGGAGGACAGGGTTCAGATACGCAGTATTTT
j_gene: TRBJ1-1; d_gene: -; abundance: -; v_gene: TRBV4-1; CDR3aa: CASSHLGVHTEAFF; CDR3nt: TGCGCCAGCAGCCATCTCGGGGTTCACACTGAAGCTTTCTTT
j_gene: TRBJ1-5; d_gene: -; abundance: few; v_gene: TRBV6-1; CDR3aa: CASSEGRGHNQPQHF; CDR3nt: TGTGCCAGCAGTGAAGGACGTGGGCACAATCAGCCCCAGCATTTT
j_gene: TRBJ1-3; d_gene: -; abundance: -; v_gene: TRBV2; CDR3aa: CASSEGTYGNTIYF; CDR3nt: TGTGCCAGCAGTGAAGGGACTTACGGAAACACCATATATTTT
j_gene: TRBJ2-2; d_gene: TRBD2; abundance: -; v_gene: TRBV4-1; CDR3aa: CASSQGLAGGKNTGELFF; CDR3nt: TGCGCCAGCAGCCAAGGACTAGCGGGAGGGAAGAACACCGGGGAGCTGTTTTTT
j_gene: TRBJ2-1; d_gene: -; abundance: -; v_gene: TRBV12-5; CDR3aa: CASGSSNNEQFF; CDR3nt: TGTGCTAGTGGTTCGTCTAACAATGAGCAGTTCTTC
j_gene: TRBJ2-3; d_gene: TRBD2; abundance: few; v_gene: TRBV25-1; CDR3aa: CASGPLTSGDTDTQYF; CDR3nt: TGTGCCAGCGGCCCCTTGACTAGCGGGGACACAGATACGCAGTATTTT
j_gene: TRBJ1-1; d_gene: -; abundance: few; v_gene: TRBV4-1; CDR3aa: CASSHNLGSTEAFF; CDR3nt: TGCGCCAGCAGCCACAATTTGGGGAGTACTGAAGCTTTCTTT
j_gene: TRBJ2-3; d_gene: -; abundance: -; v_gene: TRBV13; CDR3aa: CASSPRTGLDTQYF; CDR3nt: TGTGCCAGCAGCCCGCGCACCGGGTTGGATACGCAGTATTTT
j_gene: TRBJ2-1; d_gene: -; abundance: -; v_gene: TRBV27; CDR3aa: CASSDLGDNEQFF; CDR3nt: TGTGCCAGCAGCGATCTAGGGGACAATGAGCAGTTCTTC
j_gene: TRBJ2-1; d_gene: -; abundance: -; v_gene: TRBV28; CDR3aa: CASSWAADNEQFF; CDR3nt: TGTGCCAGCAGTTGGGCAGCGGACAATGAGCAGTTCTTC
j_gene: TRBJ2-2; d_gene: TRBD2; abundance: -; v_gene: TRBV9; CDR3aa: CASSVGTSGGAGELFF; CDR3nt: TGTGCCAGCAGCGTAGGGACTAGCGGGGGGGCCGGGGAGCTGTTTTTT
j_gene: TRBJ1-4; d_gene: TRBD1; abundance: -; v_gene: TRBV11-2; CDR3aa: CASSLGQGREKLFF; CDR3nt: TGTGCCAGCAGCCTAGGACAGGGGAGGGAAAAACTGTTTTTT
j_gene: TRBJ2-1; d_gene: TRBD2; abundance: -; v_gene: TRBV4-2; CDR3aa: CASSLLGTSGINNEQFF; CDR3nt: TGTGCCAGCAGTCTCCTCGGGACTAGCGGGATAAACAATGAGCAGTTCTTC
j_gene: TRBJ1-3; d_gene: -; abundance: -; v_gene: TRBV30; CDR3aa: CAWSVSDMLRRNTIYF; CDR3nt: TGTGCCTGGAGTGTGTCGGACATGTTGCGCCGAAACACCATATATTTT
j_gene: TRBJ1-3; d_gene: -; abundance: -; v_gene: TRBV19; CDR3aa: CASSIGGLGNTIYF; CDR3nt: TGTGCCAGTAGTATAGGGGGGCTTGGAAACACCATATATTTT
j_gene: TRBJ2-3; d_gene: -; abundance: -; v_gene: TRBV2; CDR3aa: CASSERRGSTDTQYF; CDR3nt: TGTGCCAGCAGTGAACGGCGCGGTAGCACAGATACGCAGTATTTT
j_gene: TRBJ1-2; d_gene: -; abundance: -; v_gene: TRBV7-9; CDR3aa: CASSLGQANYGYTF; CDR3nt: TGTGCCAGCAGCTTAGGACAGGCTAACTATGGCTACACCTTC
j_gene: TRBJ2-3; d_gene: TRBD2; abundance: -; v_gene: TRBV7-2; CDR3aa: CASSPGTSGGGTDTQYF; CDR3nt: TGTGCCAGCAGCCCCGGGACTAGCGGGGGAGGCACAGATACGCAGTATTTT
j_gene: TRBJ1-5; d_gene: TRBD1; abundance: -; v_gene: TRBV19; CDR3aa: CASSIETGKDQPQHF; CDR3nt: TGTGCCAGTAGTATTGAGACAGGGAAAGATCAGCCCCAGCATTTT
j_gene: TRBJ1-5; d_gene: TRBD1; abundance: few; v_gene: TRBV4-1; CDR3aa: CASSLETGLQPQHF; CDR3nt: TGCGCCAGCAGCCTCGAGACAGGGCTTCAGCCCCAGCATTTT
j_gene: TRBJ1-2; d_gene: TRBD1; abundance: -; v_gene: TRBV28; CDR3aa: CASRASATGGGYTF; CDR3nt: TGTGCCAGCAGAGCATCAGCGACAGGGGGCGGCTACACCTTC
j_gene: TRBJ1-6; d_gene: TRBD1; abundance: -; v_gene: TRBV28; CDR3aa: CASSYTDRVPFTLHF; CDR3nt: TGTGCCAGCAGTTATACGGACAGGGTCCCTTTTACCCTCCACTTT
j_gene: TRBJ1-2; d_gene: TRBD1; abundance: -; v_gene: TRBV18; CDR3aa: CASSPPGQVLVGGYTF; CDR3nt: TGTGCCAGCTCACCTCCGGGACAGGTCCTGGTCGGTGGCTACACCTTC
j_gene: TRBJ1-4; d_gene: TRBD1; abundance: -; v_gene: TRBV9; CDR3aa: CASSTGTGRTNEKLFF; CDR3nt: TGTGCCAGCAGCACAGGGACAGGGAGGACTAATGAAAAACTGTTTTTT
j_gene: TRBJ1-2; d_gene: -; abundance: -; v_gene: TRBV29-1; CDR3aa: CSVDQGYYGYTF; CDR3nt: TGCAGCGTTGACCAGGGCTACTATGGCTACACCTTC
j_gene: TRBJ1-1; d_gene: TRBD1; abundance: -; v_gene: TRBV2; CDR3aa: CASSGQGAGDTEAFF; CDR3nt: TGTGCCAGCAGTGGACAGGGGGCAGGTGACACTGAAGCTTTCTTT